The clone carrying this TCR beta chain has only a few counts. What it binds is not known. This sample is drawn from a study of regulatory T cells in long-lasting Graves disease. This CDR3 is built from 13 residues. V lost 1 base and J 8 bases, leaving 10 bases between the germline ends. Germline V CDR1 and CDR2: SGHRS, YFSETQ. CDR3 regions were amplified by Arm-PCR using iRepertoire HTBI primers to build TCR beta libraries. TCRdb redid the calling of the multiplex PCR reads with MiXCR, one entry per CDR3 protein. The sample records about 540,000 distinct CDR3 sequences, less than 15% being singletons. Time point noted: newly diagnosed GD, antithyroid drugs for less than 3 months. Extracted PBMC RNA gave rise to the TCR library. Broader study findings: Favoring TRBV28, TRBJ1-2 and TRBJ2-5 was a feature seen in persistent disease.

The sample was also reused in another study, on T cells in Graves' hyperthyroidism and ophthalmopathy. That investigation notes: In blood, most of the thyroid clonotypes expanded above 0.001 were also present.

This receptor was identified in a man younger than 40 with Graves disease. The source was peripheral blood mononuclear cells (PBMCs), collected at new diagnosis, from a patient treated with antithyroid drugs. The chain has TRBV5-1 and TRBJ2-4; D not resolved. The DNA for the CDR3 is TGCGCCAGCAGCTTGACTCGGGTAGACATTCAGTACTTC. It translates to CASSLTRVDIQYF.